This T cell receptor (beta chain) comes out of a study of identical twins. Study-level results: Out-of-frame alpha sequences common to twins exhibited a surplus of low generation probability. Insertions ran lower in abundant cord blood beta clonotypes, though not in memory repertoires.

This clonotype was detected ten times or more. Its specificity is unknown. With template switching, a universal primer site was added, and the cDNA carried unique molecular identifiers. One entry per CDR3 protein results from TCRdb running MiXCR on the 5' RACE reads. The profile shows around 300,000 distinct CDR3 sequences, about 8.1% of them singletons. Looked up from germline, CDR1 is SGHTA and CDR2 is FQGNSA. V dropped 5 bases and J dropped 6 bases, with 9 bases sitting between them. The CDR3 has 12 residues. This sample was also put to use in a study of yellow fever vaccine responses in identical twins.

This sequence originates from a young woman in good health. The chain joins TRBV7-2 to TRBJ2-3, with unresolved D. Sequencing input: memory (CD45RO+) T cells sorted from blood. In nucleotides, the CDR3 is TGTGCCAGCAGCGAAAGGTGGGATACGCAGTATTTT. Translating it yields CASSERWDTQYF.